These 13 T cell receptor beta chains were all obtained from the same sample, sequenced in a study of glioma-infiltrating T cells after dendritic cell vaccination. Clones were sequenced by immunoSEQ multiplex PCR, and TCRdb holds only the in-frame ones, with some missing. The top ten hold nearly 6% of the sample, which has approximately 100,000 clones, 75% to 85% seen once. The sequencing here drew on blood, taken before dendritic cell vaccination. These receptors all stem from a human donor with glioblastoma.

The chain links TRBV30 to TRBJ1-4; TRBD1 matches at 7 bases. Germline trimming cut 4 bases from V and 7 bases from J; bases unmatched to any gene: 6. In germline, CDR1 is GTSNPN, CDR2 SVGIG (reference sequence). CDR3 length equals 13 residues. CDR3 loop: CAWTTGAGEKLFF. CDR3 bases: TGTGCCTGGACTACAGGGGCGGGTGAAAAACTGTTTTTT.

V usage is TRBV5-4 and J usage is TRBJ2-7, with 10 bases identical to TRBD2. The junction had 12 bases not matched to a gene; V was cut back by 1 base and J by 5 bases. CDR1 SGHNT and CDR2 YYREEE come from the germline V gene (reference sequence). The CDR3 is made up of 17 amino acids. The CDR3 spells CASSLRASGSLVHEQYF. CDR3 DNA sequence: TGTGCCAGCAGCTTGCGGGCTAGCGGGAGTCTCGTCCACGAGCAGTACTTC.

The chain recombines TRBV19 with TRBJ2-2; possible D gene TRBD1, 5 bases. V lost 5 bases to trimming and J lost 4 bases, with 11 bases between them. Looked up from germline, CDR1 is LNHDA and CDR2 is SQIVND (reference sequence). The CDR3 has 14 residues. The chain's CDR3 is CASSGRVGTGELFF. As DNA, the CDR3 is TGTGCCAGTAGTGGCAGGGTGGGCACCGGGGAGCTGTTTTTT.

The chain recombines TRBV2 with TRBJ2-3, with 12 positions matching TRBD2. CDR1 and CDR2 from the germline V gene are SNHLY and FYNNEI. This CDR3 contains 17 residues. Trimming cost V 4 bases and J 3 bases; bases outside gene matches: 8. CDR3 amino acids: CASSGPGLAGLTDTQYF. CDR3 nucleotide sequence: TGTGCCAGCAGTGGGCCTGGACTAGCGGGGCTTACAGATACGCAGTATTTT.

This chain joins TRBV4-2 and TRBJ1-4, with D unclear. V was trimmed by 1 base and J by 3 bases, leaving 18 bases between them. Germline V gives CDR1 LGHNA, CDR2 YNFKEQ. The CDR3 is 18 residues long. The DNA of the CDR3 is TGTGCCAGCAGCCAAGGGGTTGCATTGACTTTTGCTAATGAAAAACTGTTTTTT. Protein product: CASSQGVALTFANEKLFF.

This rearrangement joins TRBV14 to TRBJ2-7; 13 bases match TRBD2. The CDR3 covers 13 residues. The germline CDR1 and CDR2 sequences are SGHDN and FVKESK. J gave up 4 bases and V 9 bases, and 3 bases lay outside the gene matches. The CDR3 nucleotides read TGTGCCAGTCGACTAGCGGGAGGATACGAGCAGTACTTC. Its protein is CASRLAGGYEQYF.

The V and J genes are TRBV27 and TRBJ2-7, with 12 bases that match TRBD2. Trimming took 6 bases from V and 2 from J; bases not matched to a gene: 5. Germline V gives CDR1 MNHEY, CDR2 SMNVEV (reference sequence). The CDR3 length is 15 residues. As DNA, the CDR3 is TGTGCCAGCAGCCGACTAGCGGGGGTCCCCTACGAGCAGTACTTC. Protein: CASSRLAGVPYEQYF.

The chain is built from TRBV28 and TRBJ1-4; 9 bases match TRBD1. V trimming: 7 bases; J trimming: 8 bases; junction bases outside the gene matches: 8. Germline V lookup: CDR1 MDHEN, CDR2 SYDVKM. There are 14 residues in the CDR3. CDR3 residues: CASTSGTGWEKLFF. CDR3 in DNA: TGTGCCAGCACCTCCGGGACAGGGTGGGAAAAACTGTTTTTT.

The chain couples TRBV28 to TRBJ2-3, with a possible D match to TRBD2 (5 bases). V shed 4 bases and J shed 2 bases, with 13 bases lying between them. Germline lookup yields CDR1 MDHEN and CDR2 SYDVKM. CDR3 size: 15 residues. CDR3 amino acids: CASSSPRGPTDTQYF. DNA for the CDR3: TGTGCCAGCAGTTCCCCGAGAGGGCCCACAGATACGCAGTATTTT.

This chain connects TRBV19 to TRBJ1-1; D is ambiguous. V lost 3 bases and J 5 bases, leaving 16 bases between the germline ends. The CDR3 covers 15 residues. Germline V gives CDR1 LNHDA, CDR2 SQIVND (reference sequence). The CDR3 DNA reads TGTGCCAGTAGTATTCGGTCCGGGTTTGAGACTGAAGCTTTCTTT. Translating gives CASSIRSGFETEAFF.

To note about this clone: The identical CDR3 is also encoded by other nucleotide sequences in the sample. The chain is built from TRBV5-1 and TRBJ2-5, with D possibly TRBD1 on 5 matching bases. Deletions cut 0 bases from V and 2 bases from J, with 5 bases between. Germline CDR1 and CDR2: SGHRS and YFSETQ. This CDR3 is built from 13 residues. This CDR3 reads CASSLGQQETQYF. The CDR3 DNA reads TGCGCCAGCAGCTTGGGACAGCAAGAGACCCAGTACTTC.

CDR3 amino acids: CASSLAGGWNEQFF. In DNA form, the CDR3 reads TGTGCCAGCAGTTTAGCGGGAGGGTGGAATGAGCAGTTCTTC. The chain carries TRBV6-1 and TRBJ2-1; 11 bases map to TRBD2. Germline CDR1 MNHNS, CDR2 SASEGT. The CDR3 sequence is 14 residues long. V was clipped by 5 bases and J by 7 bases; unmatched bases: 4.

The chain has TRBV18 and TRBJ2-1, with TRBD1 matching over 8 bases. After removal of 5 bases from V and 8 bases from J, the junction contained 5 bases not matched to a gene. From germline, CDR1 is KGHSH and CDR2 LQKENI. The CDR3 extends over 13 amino acids. CDR3 amino acids: CASSKDRVDEQFF. DNA for the CDR3: TGTGCCAGCTCAAAGGACAGGGTGGATGAGCAGTTCTTC.